This T cell receptor beta chain was observed in a study of radiotherapy plus CTLA-4 blockade in lung cancer. Study-level results: TCR clones of tumor origin grew in blood after radiotherapy plus ipilimumab.

Points on this clone: What it binds is not known.

Ipilimumab-mediated CTLA-4 blockade plus focal radiation was given to patients having chemo-refractory metastatic non-small-cell lung cancer. Only in-frame clones appear in the TCRdb table, and some are missing; sequencing was by immunoSEQ multiplex PCR. The table records nearly 95,000 clones, approximately 78% of them present only once. The sequencing used peripheral blood, collected from a patient treated with radiotherapy plus ipilimumab. The origin of this receptor is a human donor with non-small cell lung cancer that progressed on radiotherapy plus ipilimumab.

CDR3 region: CASSTVSVGNYEQYF. The DNA for the CDR3 is TGTGCCAGCAGTACGGTCTCGGTAGGGAACTACGAGCAGTACTTC. This chain connects TRBV27 to TRBJ2-7; D uncertain. Deletions cut 5 bases from V and 3 bases from J, with 17 bases between. Germline CDR1 and CDR2: MNHEY and SMNVEV (reference sequence). This CDR3 spans 15 amino acids.